Sequencing of this T cell receptor beta chain was carried out in a study of T cell repertoires in cytomegalovirus infection. Study in general: Carrying CMV and the relevant HLA type showed in public TCR beta signatures. Overall study results and limits: The response measured ex vivo was dominated by TCR beta clonotypes (HLA-C-restricted and CMV-specific). CMV carriers having the relevant HLA were flagged by cumulative public TCR beta family frequency.

As concerns this clonotype: The antigen remains unidentified.

Germline CDR1 reads MNHEY; CDR2 reads SMNVEV (reference sequence). This CDR3 comprises 16 residues. V was trimmed by 5 bases and J by 7 bases, leaving 21 bases between them. TCRdb reanalysed the reads using MiXCR and keeps one entry per CDR3 protein. The sample carries under 600,000 distinct CDR3 sequences, about 15% recorded once. The V gene is TRBV27, the J gene TRBJ2-1; D perhaps matches TRBD1 (6 bases). This receptor was obtained from a human donor in good health (CMV status not recorded). Some clones in this sample may be carry-over from other donors' samples. Sequenced material: CD8+ T cells from PBMCs. CDR3 protein: CASSLAGGEGVNEQFF. The CDR3 region has the DNA TGTGCCAGCAGTCTCGCCGGCGGCGAGGGGGTGAATGAGCAGTTCTTC.